This T cell receptor beta chain was sequenced during a study of blood T cell repertoires in COVID-19. Trimming took 7 bases from V and 8 from J, leaving 20 bases between them. This CDR3 comprises 14 residues. The germline V gene encodes CDR1 MNHEY and CDR2 SVGEGT. The data were produced by immunoSEQ multiplex PCR, yet TCRdb's version contains in-frame clones alone and is incomplete. The sample holds over 250,000 clones, 87% seen once. The rearrangement joins TRBV6-2 or TRBV6-3 to TRBJ1-2, with D perhaps TRBD1 (5 bases). This clonotype originated in a woman aged 30 to 39 who had recovered from COVID-19. The sequenced material came from PBMCs or T cells enriched from blood (not recorded which). In DNA, the CDR3 is TGTGCCAGCACCCCGGGACTTGGGATTAGGGGCTACACCTTC. Protein sequence: CASTPGLGIRGYTF.